This TCR beta chain appears in the sequencing data of a study of T cells in Graves' hyperthyroidism and ophthalmopathy. Findings of the study overall: Stable hyperthyroidism was separated from ophthalmopathy by a model based on 13 V-J features.

Authors of the study amplified TCR beta CDR3 regions from RNA transcripts. Primed by the HTBI set, a first-round RT-PCR was run on the TCR CDR3. Using its own MiXCR run on the multiplex PCR reads, TCRdb lists one record per CDR3 protein. Of 490,000 or so distinct CDR3 sequences in the sample, about 20% were seen once. About this clonotype: Its antigen is not known.

Germline CDR1 MNHNS, CDR2 SASEGT. V lost 5 bases, J lost 2 bases, and 6 bases stayed unmatched. The CDR3 consists of 14 residues. Clinical symptoms, serum thyroxine and TRAb, thyroid ultrasound and orbital computed tomography together formed the diagnostic basis. The source is a woman in her sixties or seventies with Graves' ophthalmopathy. Sequences were obtained from blood. The J gene is TRBJ2-7, the V gene TRBV6-1, with 7 bases identical to TRBD1. Here the CDR3 reads CASSRTGQPYEQYF. Written as DNA, the CDR3 is TGTGCCAGCAGTCGTACGGGACAGCCCTACGAGCAGTACTTC.